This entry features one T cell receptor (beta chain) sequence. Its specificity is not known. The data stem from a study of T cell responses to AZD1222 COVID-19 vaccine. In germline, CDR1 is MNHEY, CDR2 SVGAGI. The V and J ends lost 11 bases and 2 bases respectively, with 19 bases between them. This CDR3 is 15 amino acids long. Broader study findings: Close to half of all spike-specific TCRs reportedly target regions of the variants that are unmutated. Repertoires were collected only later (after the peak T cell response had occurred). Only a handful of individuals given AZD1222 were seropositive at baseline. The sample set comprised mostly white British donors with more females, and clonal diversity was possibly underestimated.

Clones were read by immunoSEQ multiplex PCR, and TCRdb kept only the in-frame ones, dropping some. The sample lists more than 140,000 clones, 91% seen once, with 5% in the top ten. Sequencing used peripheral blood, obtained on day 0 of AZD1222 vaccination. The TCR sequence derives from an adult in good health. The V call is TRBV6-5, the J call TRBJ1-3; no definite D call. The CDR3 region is CASRIGKTPGNTIYF. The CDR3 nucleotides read TGTGCCTCGAGGATAGGGAAAACACCTGGAAACACCATATATTTT.